This TCR beta chain came from a study of cytomegalovirus exposure and HLA in healthy donors. Both 60 Vbeta primers and 13 Jbeta primers went into the PCR. Sequenced by immunoSEQ multiplex PCR; TCRdb stores in-frame clones only, minus some. The sample has more than 95,000 clones, 10% to 15% seen once. V lost 4 bases, J lost 1 base, and 7 bases stayed unmatched. The CDR3 runs to 16 residues. Germline assignment: CDR1 SGDLS and CDR2 YYNGEE. Whole-study findings and limits: The number of N-insertions in an Asian-associated ancestry cluster was reportedly below the 666-donor mean in a later analysis.

On this clone itself: Its target is not known. This CDR3 fails to terminate in the conserved phenylalanine or tryptophan, so it likely reflects a read error.

The TCR sequence derives from a man aged 40-49 years in good health and CMV-seropositive. Sequenced material: PBMCs. The V call is TRBV9, the J call TRBJ1-1; 10 positions agree with TRBD1. DNA of the CDR3: TGTGCCAGCAGCCCTAGGACAGGGGGTTGGAACACTGAAGCTTTCTTG. Its translation: CASSPRTGGWNTEAFL.